The present T cell receptor beta chain was sequenced within a study of CD8+ T cells in alopecia areata. The study's findings and limits: Lesional scalp, notably in alopecia totalis/universalis, had clonality above that of normal scalp.

The sequencing template was cDNA reverse transcribed from extracted RNA. Assay: immunoSEQ multiplex PCR; the TCRdb copy retains only in-frame clones and omits some. Of more than 150,000 clones in the sample, approximately 49% were seen once. The treatment here: oral pan-JAK inhibitor, 5-10 mg twice daily. Collection of lesional scalp punch biopsies and peripheral blood was performed in alopecia areata patients. Sorting of PBMCs yielded the CD4+ and CD8+ T cells. With respect to this clone: The target antigen is unknown. Compared with germline, one end of the junction differs, possibly owing to a read error.

The receptor comes from a human donor with alopecia areata. This specimen was CD8+ T cells sorted from blood, taken at week 52, from a patient treated with tofacitinib.

CDR3 nucleotides: TGTGCTAGCAGCCCACGACCCACCATCTCCTACAATGAGCAGTTCTTC. Its protein product is CASSPRPTISYNEQFF. The chain employs TRBV7-7 and TRBJ2-1; D is undetermined. This CDR3 contains 16 residues. Germline V gene lookup returns CDR1 SSHAT and CDR2 FNYEAQ (reference sequence).